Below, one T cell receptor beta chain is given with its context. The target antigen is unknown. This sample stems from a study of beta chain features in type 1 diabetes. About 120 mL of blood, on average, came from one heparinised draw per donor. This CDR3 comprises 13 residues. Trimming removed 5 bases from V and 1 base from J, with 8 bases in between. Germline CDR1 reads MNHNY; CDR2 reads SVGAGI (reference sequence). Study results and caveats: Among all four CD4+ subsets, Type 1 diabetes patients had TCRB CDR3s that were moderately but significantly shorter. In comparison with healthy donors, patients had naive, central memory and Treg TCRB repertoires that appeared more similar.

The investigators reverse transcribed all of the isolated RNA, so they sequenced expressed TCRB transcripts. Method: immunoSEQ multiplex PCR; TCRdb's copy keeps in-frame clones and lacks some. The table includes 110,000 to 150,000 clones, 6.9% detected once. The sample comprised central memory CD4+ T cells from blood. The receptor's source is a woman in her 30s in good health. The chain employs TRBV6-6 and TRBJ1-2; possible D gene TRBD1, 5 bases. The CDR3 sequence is CASSDGGNYGYTF. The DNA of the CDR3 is TGTGCCAGCAGTGACGGGGGTAACTATGGCTACACCTTC.